Below, 3 T cell receptor beta chains from the same sample are listed, as sequenced in a study of blood T cell repertoires in COVID-19. The protocol was immunoSEQ multiplex PCR, while the TCRdb copy is restricted to in-frame clones and leaves out a portion. The sample carries 250,000 to 400,000 clones, more than 75% recorded once. The sequencing input was peripheral blood. These receptors were collected from a man aged 45 to 65 with active or convalescent COVID-19.

The chain is built from TRBV19 and TRBJ1-5, with D unresolved. Germline-derived CDR1 and CDR2 are LNHDA and SQIVND (reference sequence). Trimming removed 1 base from V and 2 bases from J, with 12 bases in between. This CDR3 spans 16 amino acids. The CDR3: CASSIAIPSGNQPQHF. CDR3 nucleotide sequence: TGTGCCAGTAGTATAGCAATCCCGAGCGGCAATCAGCCCCAGCATTTT.

The chain has TRBV28 and TRBJ2-7; TRBD2 agrees at 14 bases. Germline V lookup: CDR1 MDHEN, CDR2 SYDVKM. The CDR3 consists of 18 residues. The V gene end was trimmed by 4 bases and the J gene end by 4 bases; junction bases not matched to a gene: 12. DNA of the CDR3: TGTGCCAGCAGTTCCCCGGGGACTAGCGGGAGTTTTTGGTACGAGCAGTACTTC. It yields the protein CASSSPGTSGSFWYEQYF. Looking up the rest from reference TRBV28 and TRBJ2-7 gives the full variable domain: DVKVTQSSRYLVKRTGEKVFLECVQDMDHENMFWYRQDPGLGLRLIYFSYDVKMKEKGDIPEGYSVSREKKERFSLILESASTNQTSMYLCASSSPGTSGSFWYEQYFGPGTRLTVT.

As to this clone: Other DNA sequences in the sample encode the same CDR3. V is TRBV6-5 and J is TRBJ2-2, with a weak D call TRBD1 (6 bases). Germline loops: CDR1 MNHEY, CDR2 SVGAGI. Between the trimmed V and J ends, which lost 5 bases and 5 bases, there was a span of 12 bases. The CDR3 has 14 amino acids. The CDR3 nucleotides are TGTGCCAGCAGTCCCCAACAGGGAACCGGGGAGCTGTTTTTT. Amino acids: CASSPQQGTGELFF.